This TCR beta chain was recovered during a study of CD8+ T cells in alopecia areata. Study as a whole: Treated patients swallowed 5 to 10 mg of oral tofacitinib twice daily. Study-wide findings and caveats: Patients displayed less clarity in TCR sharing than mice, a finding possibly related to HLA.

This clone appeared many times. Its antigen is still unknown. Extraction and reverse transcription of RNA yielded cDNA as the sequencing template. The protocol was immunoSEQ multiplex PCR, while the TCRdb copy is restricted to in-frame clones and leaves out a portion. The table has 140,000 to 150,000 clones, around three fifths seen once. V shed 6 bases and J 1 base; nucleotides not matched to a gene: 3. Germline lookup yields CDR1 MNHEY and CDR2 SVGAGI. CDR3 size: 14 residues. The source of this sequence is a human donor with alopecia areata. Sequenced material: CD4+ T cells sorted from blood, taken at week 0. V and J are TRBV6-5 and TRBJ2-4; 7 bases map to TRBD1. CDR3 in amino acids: CASRPQGAKNIQYF. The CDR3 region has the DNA TGTGCCAGCAGACCACAGGGGGCCAAAAACATTCAGTACTTC.